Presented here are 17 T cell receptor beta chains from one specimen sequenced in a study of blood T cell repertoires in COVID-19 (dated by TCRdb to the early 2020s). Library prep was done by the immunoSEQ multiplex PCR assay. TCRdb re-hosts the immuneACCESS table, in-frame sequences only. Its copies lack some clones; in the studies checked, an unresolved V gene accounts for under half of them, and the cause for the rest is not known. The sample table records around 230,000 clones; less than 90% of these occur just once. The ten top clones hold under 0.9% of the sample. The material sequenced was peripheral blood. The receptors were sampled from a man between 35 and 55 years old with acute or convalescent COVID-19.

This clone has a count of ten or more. The CDR3 DNA sequence: TGTGCCACCGCCGGGGGAGTGGATAATGAGCAGTTCTTC. Encoded protein: CATAGGVDNEQFF. The genes are TRBV7-3 and TRBJ2-1; possible D gene TRBD2, 6 bases. Germline values: CDR1 SGHTA, CDR2 FQGTGA. This CDR3 is 13 amino acids long. With 10 bases removed from V and 7 bases from J, the gap between germline ends came to 17 bases.

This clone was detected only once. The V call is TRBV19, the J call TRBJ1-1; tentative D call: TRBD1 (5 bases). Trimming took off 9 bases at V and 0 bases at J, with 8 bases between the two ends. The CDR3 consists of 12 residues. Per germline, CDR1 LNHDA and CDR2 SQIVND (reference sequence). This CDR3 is CASRQMNTEAFF. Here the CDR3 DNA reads TGTGCCAGCCGACAGATGAACACTGAAGCTTTCTTT. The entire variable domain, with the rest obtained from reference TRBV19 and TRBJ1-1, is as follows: DGGITQSPKYLFRKEGQNVTLSCEQNLNHDAMYWYRQDPGQGLRLIYYSQIVNDFQKGDIAEGYSVSREKKESFPLTVTSAQKNPTAFYLCASRQMNTEAFFGQGTRLTVV.

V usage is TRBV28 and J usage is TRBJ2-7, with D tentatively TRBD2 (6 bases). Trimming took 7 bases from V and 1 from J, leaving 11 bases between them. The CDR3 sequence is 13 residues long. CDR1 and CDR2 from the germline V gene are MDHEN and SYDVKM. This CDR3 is CASIHGGSYEQYF. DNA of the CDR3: TGTGCCAGCATTCACGGGGGTTCCTACGAGCAGTACTTC.

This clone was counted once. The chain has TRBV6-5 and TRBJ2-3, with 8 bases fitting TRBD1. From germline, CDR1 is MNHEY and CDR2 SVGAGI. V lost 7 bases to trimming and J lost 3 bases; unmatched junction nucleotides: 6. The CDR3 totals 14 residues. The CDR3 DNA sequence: TGTGCCAGCACCTACCGACAGGGGACAGATACGCAGTATTTT. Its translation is CASTYRQGTDTQYF.

CDR3 DNA sequence: TGTGCCAGCTCACCCCGGACTAGCGGGGGGGCAGGAGAGACCCAGTATTTT. It translates to CASSPRTSGGAGETQYF. This chain links TRBV18 with TRBJ2-3; 15 nucleotides agree with TRBD2. CDR3 length: 17 amino acids. J lost 12 bases, V lost 3 bases, and 13 bases had no gene match. CDR1 and CDR2 from the germline V gene are KGHSH and LQKENI.

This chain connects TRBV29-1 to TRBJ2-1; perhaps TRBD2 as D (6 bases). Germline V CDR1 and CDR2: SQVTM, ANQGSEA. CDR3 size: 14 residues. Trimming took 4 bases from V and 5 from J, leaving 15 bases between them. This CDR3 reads CSVVDGSINNEQFF. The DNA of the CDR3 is TGCAGCGTTGTTGACGGGAGTATTAACAATGAGCAGTTCTTC.

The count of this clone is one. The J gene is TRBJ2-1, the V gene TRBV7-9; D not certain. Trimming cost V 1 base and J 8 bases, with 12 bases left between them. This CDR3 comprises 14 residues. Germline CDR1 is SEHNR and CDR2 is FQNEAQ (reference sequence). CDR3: CASSLGLRHDEQFF. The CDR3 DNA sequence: TGTGCCAGCAGCTTAGGTTTGCGGCATGATGAGCAGTTCTTC.

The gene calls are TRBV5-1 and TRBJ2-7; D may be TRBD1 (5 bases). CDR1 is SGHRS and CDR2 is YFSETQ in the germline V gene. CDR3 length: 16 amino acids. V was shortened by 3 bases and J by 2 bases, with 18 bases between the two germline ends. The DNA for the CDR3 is TGCGCCAGCAGCTCTCCCGTAAGGGGCGAGGCCTACGAGCAGTACTTC. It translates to CASSSPVRGEAYEQYF.

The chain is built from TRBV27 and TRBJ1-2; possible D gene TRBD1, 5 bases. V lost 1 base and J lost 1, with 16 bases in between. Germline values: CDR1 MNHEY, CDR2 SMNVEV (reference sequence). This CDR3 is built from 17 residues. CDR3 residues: CASSLLGGRAINYGYTF. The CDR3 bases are TGTGCCAGCAGTTTATTGGGGGGTAGAGCGATTAACTATGGCTACACCTTC.

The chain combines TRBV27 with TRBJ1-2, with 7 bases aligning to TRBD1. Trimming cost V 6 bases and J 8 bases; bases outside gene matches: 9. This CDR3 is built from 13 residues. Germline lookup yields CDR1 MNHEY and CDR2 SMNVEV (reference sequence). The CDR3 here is CASRPDRVAGYTF. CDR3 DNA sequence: TGTGCCAGCAGGCCCGACAGGGTGGCCGGCTACACCTTC.

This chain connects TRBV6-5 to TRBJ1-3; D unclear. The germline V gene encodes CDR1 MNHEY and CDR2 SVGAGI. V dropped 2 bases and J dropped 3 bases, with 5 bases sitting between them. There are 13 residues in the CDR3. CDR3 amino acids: CASSYPGGNTIYF. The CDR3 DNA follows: TGTGCCAGCAGTTACCCGGGTGGAAACACCATATATTTT.

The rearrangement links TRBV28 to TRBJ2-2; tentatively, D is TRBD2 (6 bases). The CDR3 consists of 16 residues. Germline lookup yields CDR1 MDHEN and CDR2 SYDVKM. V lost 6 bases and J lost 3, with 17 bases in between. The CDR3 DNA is TGTGCCAGCAGGGAGGGGTCCAGGCAACACACCGGGGAGCTGTTTTTT. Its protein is CASREGSRQHTGELFF. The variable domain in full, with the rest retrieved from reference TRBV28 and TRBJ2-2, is DVKVTQSSRYLVKRTGEKVFLECVQDMDHENMFWYRQDPGLGLRLIYFSYDVKMKEKGDIPEGYSVSREKKERFSLILESASTNQTSMYLCASREGSRQHTGELFFGEGSRLTVL.

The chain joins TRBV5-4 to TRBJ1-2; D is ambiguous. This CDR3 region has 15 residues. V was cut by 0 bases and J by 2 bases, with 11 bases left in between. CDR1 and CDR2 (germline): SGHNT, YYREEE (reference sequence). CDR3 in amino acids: CASSLAGRRNYGYTF. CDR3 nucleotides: TGTGCCAGCAGCTTGGCCGGCAGGCGCAACTATGGCTACACCTTC. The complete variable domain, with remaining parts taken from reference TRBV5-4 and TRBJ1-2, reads ETGVTQSPTHLIKTRGQQVTLRCSSQSGHNTVSWYQQALGQGPQFIFQYYREEENGRGNFPPRFSGLQFPNYSSELNVNALELDDSALYLCASSLAGRRNYGYTFGSGTRLTVV.

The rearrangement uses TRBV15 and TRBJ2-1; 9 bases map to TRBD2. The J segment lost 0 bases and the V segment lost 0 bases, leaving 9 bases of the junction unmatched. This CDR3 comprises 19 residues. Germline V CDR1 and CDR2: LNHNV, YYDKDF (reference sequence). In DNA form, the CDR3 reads TGTGCCACCAGCAGAGATTTGGGTAGCGGGAGCGGCTCCTACAATGAGCAGTTCTTC. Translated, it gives CATSRDLGSGSGSYNEQFF.

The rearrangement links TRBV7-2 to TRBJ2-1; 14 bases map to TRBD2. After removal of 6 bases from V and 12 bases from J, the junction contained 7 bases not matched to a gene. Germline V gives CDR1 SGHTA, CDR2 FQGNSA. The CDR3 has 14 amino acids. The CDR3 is CASRMGLAGEGQFF. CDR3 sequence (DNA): TGTGCCAGCAGAATGGGACTAGCGGGAGAAGGGCAGTTCTTC.

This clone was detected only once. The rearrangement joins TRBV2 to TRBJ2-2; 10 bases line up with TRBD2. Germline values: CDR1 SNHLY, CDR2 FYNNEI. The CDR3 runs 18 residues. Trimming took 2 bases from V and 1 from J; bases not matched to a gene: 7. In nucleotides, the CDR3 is TGTGCCAGCAGTGAACGGCTAGCGGGGGTTATGAACACCGGGGAGCTGTTTTTT. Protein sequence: CASSERLAGVMNTGELFF.

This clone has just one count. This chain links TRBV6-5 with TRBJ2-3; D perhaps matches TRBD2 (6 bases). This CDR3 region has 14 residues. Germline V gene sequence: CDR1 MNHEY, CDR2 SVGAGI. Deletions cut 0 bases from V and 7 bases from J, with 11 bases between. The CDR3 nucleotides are TGTGCCAGCAGTTACTCGACCGGGGGAAATACGCAGTATTTT. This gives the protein CASSYSTGGNTQYF.